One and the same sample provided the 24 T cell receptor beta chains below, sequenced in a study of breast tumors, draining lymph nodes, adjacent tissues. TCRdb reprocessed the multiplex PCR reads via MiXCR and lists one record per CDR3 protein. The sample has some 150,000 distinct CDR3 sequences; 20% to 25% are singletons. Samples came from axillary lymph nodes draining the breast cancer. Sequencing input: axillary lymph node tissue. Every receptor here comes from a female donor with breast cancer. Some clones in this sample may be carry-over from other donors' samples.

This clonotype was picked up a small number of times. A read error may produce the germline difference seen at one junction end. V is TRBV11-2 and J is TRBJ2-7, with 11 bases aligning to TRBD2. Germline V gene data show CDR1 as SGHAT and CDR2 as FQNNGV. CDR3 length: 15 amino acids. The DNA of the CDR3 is TGTGCCAACAGCTTAGGGACTAGCGGTTCTTACGAGCAGTACTTC. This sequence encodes CANSLGTSGSYEQYF.

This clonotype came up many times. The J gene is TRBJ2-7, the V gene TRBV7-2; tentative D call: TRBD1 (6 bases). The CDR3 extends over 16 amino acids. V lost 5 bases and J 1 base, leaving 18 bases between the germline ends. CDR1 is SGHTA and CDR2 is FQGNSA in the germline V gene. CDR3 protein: CASSRGSDSLSYEQYF. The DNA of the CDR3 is TGTGCCAGCAGCCGAGGATCGGACAGTTTATCCTACGAGCAGTACTTC.

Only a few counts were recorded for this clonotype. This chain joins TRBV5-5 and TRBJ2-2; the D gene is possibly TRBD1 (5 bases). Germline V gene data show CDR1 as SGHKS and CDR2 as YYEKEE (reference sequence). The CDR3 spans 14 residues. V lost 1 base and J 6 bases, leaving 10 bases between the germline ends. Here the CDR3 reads CASSLTMGPGELFF. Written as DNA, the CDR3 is TGTGCCAGCAGCTTGACCATGGGGCCCGGGGAGCTGTTTTTT.

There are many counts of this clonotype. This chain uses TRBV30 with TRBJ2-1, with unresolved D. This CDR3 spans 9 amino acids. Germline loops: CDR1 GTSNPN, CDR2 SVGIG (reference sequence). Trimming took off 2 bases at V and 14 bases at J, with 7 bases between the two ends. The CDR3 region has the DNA TGTGCCTGGAGTACTTTCGAGTTCTTC. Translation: CAWSTFEFF. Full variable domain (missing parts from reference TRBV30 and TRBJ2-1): SQTIHQWPATLVQPVGSPLSLECTVEGTSNPNLYWYRQAAGRGLQLLFYSVGIGQISSEVPQNLSASRPQDRQFILSSKKLLLSDSGFYLCAWSTFEFFGPGTRLTVL.

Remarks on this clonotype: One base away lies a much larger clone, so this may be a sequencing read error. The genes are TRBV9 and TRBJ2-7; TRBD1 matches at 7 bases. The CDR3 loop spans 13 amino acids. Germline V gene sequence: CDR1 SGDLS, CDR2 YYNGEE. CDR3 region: CASSQGTAYEQHF. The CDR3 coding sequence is TGTGCCAGCAGCCAGGGGACAGCCTACGAGCAGCACTTC.

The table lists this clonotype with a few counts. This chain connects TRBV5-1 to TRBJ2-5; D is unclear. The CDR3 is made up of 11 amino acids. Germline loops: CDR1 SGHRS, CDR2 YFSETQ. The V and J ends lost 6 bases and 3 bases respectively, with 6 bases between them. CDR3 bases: TGCGCCAGCAAGGGTAAAGAGACCCAGTACTTC. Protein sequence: CASKGKETQYF.

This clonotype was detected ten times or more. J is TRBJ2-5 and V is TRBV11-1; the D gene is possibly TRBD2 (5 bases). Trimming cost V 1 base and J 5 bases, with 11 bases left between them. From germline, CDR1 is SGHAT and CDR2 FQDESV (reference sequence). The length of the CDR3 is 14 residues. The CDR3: CASSLGPSTETQYF. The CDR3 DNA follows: TGTGCCAGCAGCTTAGGCCCTAGCACGGAGACCCAGTACTTC.

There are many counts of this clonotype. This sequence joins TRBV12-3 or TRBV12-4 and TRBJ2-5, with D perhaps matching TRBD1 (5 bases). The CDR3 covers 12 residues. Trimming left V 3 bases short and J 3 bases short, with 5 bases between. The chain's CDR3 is CASSFREETQYF. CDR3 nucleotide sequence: TGTGCCAGCAGTTTCAGGGAAGAGACCCAGTACTTC.

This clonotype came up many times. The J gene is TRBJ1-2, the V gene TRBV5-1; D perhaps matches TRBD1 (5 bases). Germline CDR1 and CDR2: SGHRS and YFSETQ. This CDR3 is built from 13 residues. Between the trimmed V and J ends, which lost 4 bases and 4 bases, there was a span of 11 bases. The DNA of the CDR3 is TGCGCCAGCAGCAAAGACAGAGCCTATGGCTACACCTTC. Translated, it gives CASSKDRAYGYTF.

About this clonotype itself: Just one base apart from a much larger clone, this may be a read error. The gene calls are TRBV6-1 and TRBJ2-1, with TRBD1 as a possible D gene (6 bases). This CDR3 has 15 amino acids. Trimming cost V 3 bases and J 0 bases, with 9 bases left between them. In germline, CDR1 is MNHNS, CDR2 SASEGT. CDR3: CASSDQGSSYNEQFF. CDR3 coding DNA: TGTGCCAGCAGTGATCAGGGGAGCTCCTACAATGAGCAGTTCTTC.

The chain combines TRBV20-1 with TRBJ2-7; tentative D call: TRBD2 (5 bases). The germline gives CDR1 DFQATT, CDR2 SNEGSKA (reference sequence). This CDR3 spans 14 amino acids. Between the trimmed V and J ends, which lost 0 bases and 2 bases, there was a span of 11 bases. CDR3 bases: TGCAGTGCTAGAGATGGGAGTACCCCCTACGAGCAGTACTTC. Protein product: CSARDGSTPYEQYF.

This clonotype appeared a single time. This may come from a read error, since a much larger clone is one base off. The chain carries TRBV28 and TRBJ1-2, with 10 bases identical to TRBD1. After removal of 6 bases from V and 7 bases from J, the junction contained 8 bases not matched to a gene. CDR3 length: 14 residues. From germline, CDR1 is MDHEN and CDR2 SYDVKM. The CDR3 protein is CASSRDRGKGGYTF. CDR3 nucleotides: TGTGCCAGCAGCCGGGACAGGGGAAAGGGTGGCTACACCTTC.

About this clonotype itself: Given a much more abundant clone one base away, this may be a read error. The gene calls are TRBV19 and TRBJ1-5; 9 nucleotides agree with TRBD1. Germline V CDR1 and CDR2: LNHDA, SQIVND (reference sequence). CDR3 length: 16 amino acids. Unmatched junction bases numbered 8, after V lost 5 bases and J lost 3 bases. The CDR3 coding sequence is TGTGCCAGTAGTTCACGGACAGGGGCGGACAATCAGCCCCAGCATTTT. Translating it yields CASSSRTGADNQPQHF.

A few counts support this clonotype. CDR3 amino acids: CASRSGQGLHQPQHF. The CDR3 DNA reads as TGTGCCAGCAGATCCGGACAGGGCCTTCATCAGCCCCAGCATTTT. The chain joins TRBV6-2 or TRBV6-3 to TRBJ1-5; TRBD1 matches 8 bases. The CDR3 is 15 residues long. The germline CDR1 and CDR2 sequences are MNHEY and SVGEGT. V lost 6 bases, J lost 5 bases, and 9 bases stayed unmatched.

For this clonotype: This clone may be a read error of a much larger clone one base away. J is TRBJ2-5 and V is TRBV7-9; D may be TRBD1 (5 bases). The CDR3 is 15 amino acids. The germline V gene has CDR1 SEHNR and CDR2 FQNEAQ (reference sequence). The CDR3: CACSLRLGREETQYF. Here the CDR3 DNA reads TGTGCCTGCAGCTTAAGGCTAGGCAGGGAAGAGACCCAGTACTTC.

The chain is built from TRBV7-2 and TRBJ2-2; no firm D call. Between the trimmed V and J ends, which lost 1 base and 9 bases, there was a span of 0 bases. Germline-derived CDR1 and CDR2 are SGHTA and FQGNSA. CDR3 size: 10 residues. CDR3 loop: CASSLGELFF. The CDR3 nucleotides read TGTGCCAGCAGCTTAGGGGAGCTGTTTTTT.

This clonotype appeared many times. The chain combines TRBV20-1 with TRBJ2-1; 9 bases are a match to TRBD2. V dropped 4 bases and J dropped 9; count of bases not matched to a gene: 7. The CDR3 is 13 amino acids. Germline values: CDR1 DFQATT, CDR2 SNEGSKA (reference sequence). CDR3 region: CSAKSGGFGEQFF. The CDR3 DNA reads TGCAGTGCTAAAAGCGGGGGGTTCGGTGAGCAGTTCTTC.

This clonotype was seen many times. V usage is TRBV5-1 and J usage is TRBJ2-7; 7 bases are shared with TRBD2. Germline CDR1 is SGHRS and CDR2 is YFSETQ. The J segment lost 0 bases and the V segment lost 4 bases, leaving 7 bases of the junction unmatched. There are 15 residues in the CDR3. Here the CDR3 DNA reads TGCGCCAGCAGCGCAACTAGCGCGGACTCCTACGAGCAGTACTTC. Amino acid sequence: CASSATSADSYEQYF.

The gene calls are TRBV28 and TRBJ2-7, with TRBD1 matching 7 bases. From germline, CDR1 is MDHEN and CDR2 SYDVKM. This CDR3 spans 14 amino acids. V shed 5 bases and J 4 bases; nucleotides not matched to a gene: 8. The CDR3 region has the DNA TGTGCCAGCAGTCCCGGGACAGTCAGGTACGAGCAGTACTTC. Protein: CASSPGTVRYEQYF.

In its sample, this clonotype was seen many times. The CDR3 is CASSQTGAGGYGYTF. CDR3 coding DNA: TGTGCCAGCAGTCAAACAGGGGCGGGAGGCTATGGCTACACCTTC. V and J are TRBV28 and TRBJ1-2; 7 bases fit TRBD1. V dropped 5 bases and J dropped 4; count of bases not matched to a gene: 10. This CDR3 has 15 residues. The germline gives CDR1 MDHEN, CDR2 SYDVKM.

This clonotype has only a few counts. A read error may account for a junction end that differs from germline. Here the CDR3 DNA reads TGTGCCAGTGGTATAGATAGCCGAAACAGCGTGGGCTATGGCTACACCTTC. Its protein is CASGIDSRNSVGYGYTF. The V gene is TRBV19, the J gene TRBJ1-2; no firm D call. Germline CDR1 is LNHDA and CDR2 is SQIVND (reference sequence). CDR3 length: 17 residues.

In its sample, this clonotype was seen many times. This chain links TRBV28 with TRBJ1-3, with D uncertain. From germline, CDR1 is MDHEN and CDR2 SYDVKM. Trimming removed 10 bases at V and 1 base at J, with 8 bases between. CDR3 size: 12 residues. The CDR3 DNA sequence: TGTGCCACCGAAGAGTCTGGAAACACCATATATTTT. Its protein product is CATEESGNTIYF.

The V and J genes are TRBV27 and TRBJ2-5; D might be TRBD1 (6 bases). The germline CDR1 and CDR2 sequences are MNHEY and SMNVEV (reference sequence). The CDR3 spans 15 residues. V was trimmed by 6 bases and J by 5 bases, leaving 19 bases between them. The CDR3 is CASRKVQGMAETQYF. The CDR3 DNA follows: TGTGCCAGCAGGAAAGTTCAGGGGATGGCGGAGACCCAGTACTTC.

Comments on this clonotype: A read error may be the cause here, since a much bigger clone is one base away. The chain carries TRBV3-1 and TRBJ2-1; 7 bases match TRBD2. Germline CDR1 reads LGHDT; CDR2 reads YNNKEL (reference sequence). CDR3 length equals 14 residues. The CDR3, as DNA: TGTGCCAGCAGCCAAGGCAGGCGGGAGCTCGACCAGTCCTTC. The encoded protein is CASSQGRRELDQSF.